The 3 T cell receptor beta chains listed next were all sequenced from one sample in a study of identical twins. TCRdb used MiXCR to reprocess the 5' RACE reads, holding one entry per CDR3 protein. The data contain under 800,000 distinct CDR3 sequences, 21% of them singletons. These same records also appear under a second study, on T cells expressing NK-cell markers.

Sequenced material: PBMCs. Receptor source: a woman aged 18 to 35 in good health.

The rearrangement uses TRBV2 and TRBJ1-1; D remains ambiguous. The length of the CDR3 is 12 residues. Germline assignment: CDR1 SNHLY and CDR2 FYNNEI. Trimming cost V 8 bases and J 1 base, with 8 bases left between them. The CDR3 region is CASLKSNTEAFF. The CDR3 bases are TGTGCCAGCCTAAAGTCGAACACTGAAGCTTTCTTT.

This clonotype was seen ten or more times. The V gene is TRBV20-1, the J gene TRBJ1-3; TRBD1 matches 7 bases. CDR1 is DFQATT, CDR2 SNEGSKA, per germline (reference sequence). CDR3 length equals 16 residues. J was trimmed by 0 bases and V by 7 bases; bases with no gene match: 12. The CDR3 protein is CSVPSGQTISGNTIYF. Written as DNA, the CDR3 is TGCAGTGTTCCATCGGGACAGACTATCTCTGGAAACACCATATATTTT.

This clonotype was observed at least ten times. This sequence joins TRBV7-2 and TRBJ2-1; D remains unclear. CDR3 size: 16 residues. Germline values: CDR1 SGHTA, CDR2 FQGNSA. V was trimmed by 0 bases and J by 0 bases, leaving 9 bases between them. The CDR3 here is CASSLASASSYNEQFF. In DNA, the CDR3 is TGTGCCAGCAGCTTAGCGTCCGCCAGCTCCTACAATGAGCAGTTCTTC.